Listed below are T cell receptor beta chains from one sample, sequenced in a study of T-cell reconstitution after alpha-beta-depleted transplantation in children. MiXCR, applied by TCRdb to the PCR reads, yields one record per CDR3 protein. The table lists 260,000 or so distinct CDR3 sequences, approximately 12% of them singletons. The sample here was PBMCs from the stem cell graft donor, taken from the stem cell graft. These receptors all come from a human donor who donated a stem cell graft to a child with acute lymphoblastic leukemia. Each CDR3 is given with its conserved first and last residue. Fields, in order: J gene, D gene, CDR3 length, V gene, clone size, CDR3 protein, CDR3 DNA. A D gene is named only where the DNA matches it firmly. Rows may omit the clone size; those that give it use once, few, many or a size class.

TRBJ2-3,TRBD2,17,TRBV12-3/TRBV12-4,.,CASSWKSSGRSADTQYF,TGTGCCAGCAGTTGGAAGTCTAGCGGGAGAAGTGCAGATACGCAGTATTTT
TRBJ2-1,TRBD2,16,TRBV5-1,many,CASSWGLAPSYNEQFF,TGCGCCAGCAGCTGGGGACTAGCGCCTTCCTACAATGAGCAGTTCTTC
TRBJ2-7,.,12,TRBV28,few,CASGTGSYEQYF,TGTGCCAGCGGGACGGGCTCCTACGAGCAGTACTTC
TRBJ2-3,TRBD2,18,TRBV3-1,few,CASSLLAGGTPGADTQYF,TGTGCCAGCAGCCTACTAGCGGGAGGGACTCCAGGAGCGGATACGCAGTATTTT
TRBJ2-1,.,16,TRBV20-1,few,CSARIDGRTRYGEQFF,TGCAGTGCTAGGATTGACGGGAGAACGAGGTACGGTGAGCAGTTCTTC
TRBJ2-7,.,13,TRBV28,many,CASSFSDLYEQYF,TGTGCCAGCAGTTTCAGCGACCTCTACGAGCAGTACTTC
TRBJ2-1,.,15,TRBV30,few,CALGGRQGPYNEQFF,TGTGCCTTAGGTGGGCGGCAGGGCCCCTACAATGAGCAGTTCTTC
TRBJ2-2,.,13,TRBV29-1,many,CSGRTTNTGELFF,TGCAGCGGTAGGACTACCAACACCGGGGAGCTGTTTTTT
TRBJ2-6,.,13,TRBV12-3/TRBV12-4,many,CASSLREAGVLTF,TGTGCCAGCAGTTTACGTGAGGCGGGCGTCCTGACTTTC
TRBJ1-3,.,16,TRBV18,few,CASSPTGSSSGNTIYF,TGTGCCAGCTCACCAACAGGGTCGAGCTCTGGAAACACCATATATTTT
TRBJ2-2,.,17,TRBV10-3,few,CAISGPRDARNTGELFF,TGTGCCATCAGTGGGCCCCGGGACGCCCGGAACACCGGGGAGCTGTTTTTT
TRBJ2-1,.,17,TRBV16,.,CATTQARRTTHYNEQFF,TGTGCCACCACCCAAGCAAGGCGGACTACCCACTACAATGAGCAGTTCTTC
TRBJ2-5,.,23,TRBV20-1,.,CSALLLRVYQETALRPGKETQYF,TGCAGTGCTCTCCTCCTCAGGGTGTACCAAGAGACCGCGCTGAGGCCCGGTAAAGAGACCCAGTACTTC
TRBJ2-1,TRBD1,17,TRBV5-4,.,CASSLLSGTGKGNEQFF,TGTGCCAGCAGCTTGTTATCCGGGACAGGGAAAGGCAATGAGCAGTTCTTC
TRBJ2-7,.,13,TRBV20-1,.,CSASQGGSYEQYF,TGCAGTGCTAGTCAGGGTGGATCCTACGAGCAGTACTTC
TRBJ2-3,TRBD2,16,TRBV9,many,CASSQTRGEGTDTQYF,TGTGCCAGCAGCCAGACCCGGGGGGAGGGCACAGATACGCAGTATTTT